This T cell receptor (beta chain) was captured in a study of T cells in Graves' hyperthyroidism and ophthalmopathy. TCR beta CDR3 region amplification was performed from RNA transcripts. RT-PCR in the first round (using the HTBI primer set) targeted the TCR CDR3. TCRdb redid the calling of the multiplex PCR reads with MiXCR, one entry per CDR3 protein. The data contain approximately 220,000 distinct CDR3 sequences, roughly 18% of them singletons. This clonotype was detected ten times or more. Patients counted as stable if ophthalmopathy did not develop within 18 months. Thyroid ultrasound, orbital computed tomography, clinical symptoms, and serum thyroxine and TRAb underpinned diagnoses. The CDR3 is made up of 14 amino acids. V dropped 4 bases and J dropped 7 bases, with 17 bases sitting between them. The germline V gene encodes CDR1 SGHRS and CDR2 YFSETQ.

Material for sequencing was blood. The clonotype comes from a man aged 40-49 years with Graves' hyperthyroidism. The V call is TRBV5-1, the J call TRBJ1-1; the D is unclear. CDR3 sequence (DNA): TGCGCCAGCAGCCCGCATGAAGAGACCTATGAAGCTTTCTTT. Encoded protein: CASSPHEETYEAFF.